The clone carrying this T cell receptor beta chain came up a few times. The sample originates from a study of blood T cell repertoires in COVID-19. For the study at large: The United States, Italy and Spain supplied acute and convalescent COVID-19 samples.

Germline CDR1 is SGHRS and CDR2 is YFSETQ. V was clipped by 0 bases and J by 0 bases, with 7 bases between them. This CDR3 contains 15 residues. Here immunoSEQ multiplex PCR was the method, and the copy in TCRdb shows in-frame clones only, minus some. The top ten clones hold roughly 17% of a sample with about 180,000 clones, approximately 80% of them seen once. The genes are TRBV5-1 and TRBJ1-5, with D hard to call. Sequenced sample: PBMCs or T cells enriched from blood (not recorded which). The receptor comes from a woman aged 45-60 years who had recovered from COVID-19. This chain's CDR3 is CASSLVGGSNQPQHF. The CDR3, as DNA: TGCGCCAGCAGCTTGGTAGGAGGTAGCAATCAGCCCCAGCATTTT.